Listed here are 30 T cell receptor beta chains from one sample, sequenced in a study of T cell responses to AZD1222 COVID-19 vaccine. Sequenced by immunoSEQ multiplex PCR; TCRdb stores in-frame clones only, minus some. Among 130,000 or so clones listed, approximately 90% were seen once. This specimen was peripheral blood, taken 28 days after the second dose of the MenACWY control vaccine. These receptors were collected from an adult who received the MenACWY meningococcal vaccine as a control.

Remarks on this clone: At one boundary the junction diverges from the germline segment, which might be a read error. This chain joins TRBV5-1 and TRBJ2-7; 14 nucleotides match TRBD2. Looked up from germline, CDR1 is SGHRS and CDR2 is YFSETQ. The CDR3 is made up of 14 amino acids. For the CDR3, the DNA is TGCGCCAGCAGCCCTGGGACTAGCGGGAGCCCCAGGGACTTC. Amino acid sequence: CASSPGTSGSPRDF.

The V call is TRBV23-1, the J call TRBJ1-5; D call uncertain. TRBV23-1 is an ORF, and what it does is uncertain. The V gene lost 3 bases and the J gene lost 4 bases, with 13 bases spanning the gap. The CDR3 has 15 residues. The chain's CDR3 is CASSHPRTDNQPQHF. CDR3 bases: TGCGCCAGCAGTCATCCCCGGACGGATAATCAGCCCCAGCATTTT.

The chain has TRBV5-1 and TRBJ2-1; 8 bases are shared with TRBD1. V lost 0 bases and J lost 4; bases outside the gene matches: 3. This CDR3 spans 15 amino acids. Germline V gene lookup returns CDR1 SGHRS and CDR2 YFSETQ. CDR3 protein: CASSLVGQEYNEQFF. CDR3 nucleotides: TGCGCCAGCAGCTTGGTGGGACAGGAGTACAATGAGCAGTTCTTC.

This clone was seen a few times. This chain joins TRBV28 and TRBJ2-5; unclear D gene. V was cut by 1 base and J by 5 bases, with 2 bases left in between. CDR3 length: 11 residues. In germline, CDR1 is MDHEN, CDR2 SYDVKM. The CDR3 DNA follows: TGTGCCAGCAGTTTATCGGAGACCCAGTACTTC. It yields the protein CASSLSETQYF.

J is TRBJ2-5 and V is TRBV18, with 11 bases lining up with TRBD2. Unmatched junction bases numbered 3, after V lost 4 bases and J lost 2 bases. The CDR3 spans 15 residues. Germline V gene data show CDR1 as KGHSH and CDR2 as LQKENI. CDR3 amino acids: CASSRTSGGQETQYF. DNA of the CDR3: TGTGCCAGCTCACGTACTAGCGGGGGTCAAGAGACCCAGTACTTC.

This chain joins TRBV28 and TRBJ2-5; 8 bases fit TRBD2. Trimming removed 10 bases from V and 4 bases from J; junction bases left unmatched: 14. The CDR3 extends over 15 amino acids. Germline CDR1 reads MDHEN; CDR2 reads SYDVKM. In DNA, the CDR3 is TGTGCCACCACCCGGCCGAAGGCGGGAGGAGAGACCCAGTACTTC. Its translation: CATTRPKAGGETQYF.

This clone has a single count. The chain recombines TRBV25-1 with TRBJ2-7; 7 nucleotides match TRBD1. CDR1 is MGHDK, CDR2 SYGVNS, per germline. The CDR3 extends over 13 amino acids. V lost 5 bases, J lost 3 bases, and 4 bases stayed unmatched. CDR3 sequence: CASSPRTGYEQYF. DNA for the CDR3: TGTGCCAGCAGTCCGCGGACAGGCTACGAGCAGTACTTC.

This chain links TRBV24-1 with TRBJ2-2; D ambiguous. V gave up 5 bases and J gave up 4 bases, with 16 bases separating them. Germline CDR1 reads KGHDR; CDR2 reads SFDVKD. This CDR3 spans 16 amino acids. CDR3 nucleotides: TGTGCCACCAGTGCCAGGACGACCGATGCCACCGGGGAGCTGTTTTTT. Translating gives CATSARTTDATGELFF.

The chain combines TRBV19 with TRBJ2-7, with TRBD2 identical over 14 bases. The CDR3 sequence is 18 residues long. V gave up 5 bases and J gave up 0 bases; unmatched junction bases: 9. The germline V gene encodes CDR1 LNHDA and CDR2 SQIVND (reference sequence). CDR3 region: CASSAGGLAGGLSYEQYF. DNA of the CDR3: TGTGCCAGTAGTGCAGGAGGACTAGCGGGAGGCCTCTCCTACGAGCAGTACTTC.

Points on this clone: The identical CDR3 is also encoded by other nucleotide sequences in the sample. The genes are TRBV28 and TRBJ2-7; 9 bases are a match to TRBD1. CDR1 MDHEN and CDR2 SYDVKM come from the germline V gene. The CDR3 is 12 residues long. The CDR3 protein is CASSDRGDEQYV. Here the CDR3 DNA reads TGTGCCAGCAGCGACAGGGGGGACGAGCAGTATGTC.

This chain links TRBV5-4 with TRBJ2-2; no reliable D call. Trimming removed 2 bases at V and 0 bases at J, with 11 bases between. The germline gives CDR1 SGHNT, CDR2 YYREEE (reference sequence). The CDR3 contains 16 residues. CDR3 nucleotide sequence: TGTGCCAGCAGCTTTCGGAAGAGAGCGAACACCGGGGAGCTGTTTTTT. Its protein is CASSFRKRANTGELFF.

V gene TRBV7-2 combines with J gene TRBJ1-6, with D hard to call. This CDR3 spans 15 amino acids. The germline V gene has CDR1 SGHTA and CDR2 FQGNSA. Trimming took 0 bases from V and 5 from J, leaving 8 bases between them. The CDR3 DNA sequence: TGTGCCAGCAGCTTAGCGCAAGGGAATAATTCACCCCTCCACTTT. Encoded protein: CASSLAQGNNSPLHF. The entire variable domain, with the rest obtained from reference TRBV7-2 and TRBJ1-6, is as follows: GAGVSQSPSNKVTEKGKDVELRCDPISGHTALYWYRQSLGQGLEFLIYFQGNSAPDKSGLPSDRFSAERTGGSVSTLTIQRTQQEDSAVYLCASSLAQGNNSPLHFGNGTRLTVT.

The chain links TRBV7-9 to TRBJ2-5; D possibly corresponds to TRBD1 (6 bases). Trimming removed 2 bases at V and 5 bases at J, with 12 bases between. The CDR3 sequence is 14 residues long. Germline values: CDR1 SEHNR, CDR2 FQNEAQ (reference sequence). CDR3 sequence (DNA): TGTGCCAGCAGCTTAAGGCAGGGGTGGGAGACCCAGTACTTC. Its protein is CASSLRQGWETQYF. The variable domain in full, with the rest retrieved from reference TRBV7-9 and TRBJ2-5, is DTGVSQNPRHKITKRGQNVTFRCDPISEHNRLYWYRQTLGQGPEFLTYFQNEAQLEKSRLLSDRFSAERPKGSFSTLEIQRTEQGDSAMYLCASSLRQGWETQYFGPGTRLLVL.

This chain uses TRBV6-5 with TRBJ1-2; D gene uncertain. This CDR3 contains 13 residues. V was cut by 2 bases and J by 8 bases, with 12 bases left in between. CDR1 and CDR2 from the germline V gene are MNHEY and SVGAGI. The CDR3 DNA is TGTGCCAGCAGTTACCTCCGGACCTCCGGCTACACCTTC. Translation gives CASSYLRTSGYTF.

The V gene is TRBV30, the J gene TRBJ2-2; 8 bases align to TRBD2. Germline V gene sequence: CDR1 GTSNPN, CDR2 SVGIG (reference sequence). V was pared by 1 base and J by 6 bases, with 4 bases of the junction left unmatched. The CDR3 runs 14 residues. The CDR3 protein is CAWSATSVSGELFF. DNA for the CDR3: TGTGCCTGGAGTGCGACTAGCGTTTCCGGGGAGCTGTTTTTT. Using reference TRBV30 and TRBJ2-2 for the parts outside the CDR3, the full variable domain is SQTIHQWPATLVQPVGSPLSLECTVEGTSNPNLYWYRQAAGRGLQLLFYSVGIGQISSEVPQNLSASRPQDRQFILSSKKLLLSDSGFYLCAWSATSVSGELFFGEGSRLTVL.

The genes are TRBV5-4 and TRBJ1-2; 9 positions match TRBD1. J was trimmed by 8 bases and V by 3 bases; bases with no gene match: 8. Looked up from germline, CDR1 is SGHNT and CDR2 is YYREEE (reference sequence). The CDR3 consists of 14 residues. The CDR3 here is CASSSTGTGSGYTF. The CDR3 bases are TGTGCCAGCAGCTCGACCGGGACAGGGTCCGGCTACACCTTC.

This clone was picked up one time. This chain connects TRBV27 to TRBJ2-5; TRBD2 aligns across 11 bases. With V trimmed by 6 bases and J by 5 bases, 8 bases remained unmatched. This CDR3 region has 15 residues. Germline CDR1 is MNHEY and CDR2 is SMNVEV (reference sequence). The CDR3 DNA reads TGTGCCAGCAGCCCACTAGCGGGAGTCGATGAGACCCAGTACTTC. It codes for CASSPLAGVDETQYF.

The chain carries TRBV6-5 and TRBJ1-3; weak D call: TRBD1 (5 bases). The V end was cut by 0 bases, the J end by 4 bases, with 10 bases between. Germline assignment: CDR1 MNHEY and CDR2 SVGAGI. This CDR3 has 15 residues. CDR3 DNA: TGTGCCAGCAGTTACTCGACAGCTAACGGAAACACCATATATTTT. Translated, it gives CASSYSTANGNTIYF.

The chain joins TRBV23-1 to TRBJ2-7; 10 nucleotides agree with TRBD2. TRBV23-1 is identified as an open reading frame with a role that is uncertain. This CDR3 is 19 amino acids long. Trimming cost V 1 base and J 2 bases; bases outside gene matches: 14. The chain's CDR3 is CASSQFRIRGTSVPYEQYV. CDR3 nucleotide sequence: TGCGCCAGCAGTCAATTCCGTATTCGGGGGACTAGCGTTCCCTACGAGCAGTACGTC.

The gene calls are TRBV28 and TRBJ1-1; 7 nucleotides match TRBD1. With 3 bases clipped from V and 9 bases from J, the junction kept 13 bases outside the gene matches. CDR3 length equals 15 residues. CDR1 MDHEN and CDR2 SYDVKM come from the germline V gene. Written as DNA, the CDR3 is TGTGCCAGCAGTTTGTCTCCAGGACAGGCCGTCCAAGCTTTCTTT. This encodes CASSLSPGQAVQAFF. Based on the CDR3 plus reference TRBV28 and TRBJ1-1, the full variable domain is DVKVTQSSRYLVKRTGEKVFLECVQDMDHENMFWYRQDPGLGLRLIYFSYDVKMKEKGDIPEGYSVSREKKERFSLILESASTNQTSMYLCASSLSPGQAVQAFFGQGTRLTVV.

This clone showed up just once. J is TRBJ1-2 and V is TRBV28, with a possible D match to TRBD1 (5 bases). This CDR3 is 13 amino acids long. Trimming left V 9 bases short and J 4 bases short, with 15 bases between. The germline V gene has CDR1 MDHEN and CDR2 SYDVKM. CDR3 bases: TGTGCCAGTAGCCGGGACCGCGTCTATGGCTACACCTTC. Its translation: CASSRDRVYGYTF.

Comment on this clone: Additional DNA sequences in this sample encode the identical CDR3. The gene calls are TRBV7-3 and TRBJ2-3, with a weak D call TRBD1 (5 bases). The V and J ends lost 5 bases and 2 bases respectively, with 11 bases between them. Germline CDR1 SGHTA, CDR2 FQGTGA. CDR3 length: 14 residues. CDR3 coding DNA: TGTGCCAGCAGCCTTAGACAGTCCACAGATACGCAGTATTTT. Its translation: CASSLRQSTDTQYF.

The V and J genes are TRBV12-1 and TRBJ2-1; the table's D call, TRBD2, was not checked against the DNA. TRBV12-1 is listed as a pseudogene. CDR3 length: 18 residues. DNA for the CDR3: TGTGCCAGCAGCTTTCCCCCCCGAGCGGGAGCGAACTACAATGAGCAGTTCTTC. It translates to CASSFPPRAGANYNEQFF.

This clone was observed a single time. The J gene is TRBJ1-4, the V gene TRBV5-1; unclear D gene. Trimming shortened V by 1 base and J by 5 bases, and 9 bases separated the two germline ends. This CDR3 is 14 amino acids long. CDR1 is SGHRS and CDR2 is YFSETQ in the germline V gene. CDR3 loop: CASSLPTSNEKLFF. The CDR3 DNA is TGCGCCAGCAGCTTGCCGACTTCCAATGAAAAACTGTTTTTT.

V gene TRBV5-5 combines with J gene TRBJ2-7, with D unclear. Trimming pared 2 bases from V and 6 bases from J, leaving 12 bases between. The germline CDR1 and CDR2 sequences are SGHKS and YYEKEE (reference sequence). The CDR3 consists of 13 residues. CDR3 protein: CASSFIGAGEQYV. The DNA for the CDR3 is TGTGCCAGCAGCTTTATTGGTGCCGGCGAGCAGTACGTC.

This clone was counted a single time. This chain connects TRBV2 to TRBJ2-7; 10 bases fit TRBD2. CDR1 and CDR2 (germline): SNHLY, FYNNEI. The V gene end was trimmed by 6 bases and the J gene end by 3 bases; junction bases not matched to a gene: 5. CDR3 length: 14 residues. The CDR3 DNA reads as TGTGCCAGCAGGGGACTAGCGCATCTCTACGAGCAGTACTTC. Its translation: CASRGLAHLYEQYF.

J is TRBJ2-1 and V is TRBV19; tentatively, D is TRBD1 (6 bases). Germline loops: CDR1 LNHDA, CDR2 SQIVND (reference sequence). Trimming took off 4 bases at V and 6 bases at J, with 7 bases between the two ends. This CDR3 spans 12 amino acids. The CDR3 loop reads CASSRTVNEQFF. CDR3 nucleotides: TGTGCCAGTAGTAGGACAGTCAATGAGCAGTTCTTC.

In DNA, the CDR3 is TGTGCCAGCAGGCTCGACAGGGGGCCTGAAGCTTTCTTT. Amino acids: CASRLDRGPEAFF. The chain links TRBV28 to TRBJ1-1, with 10 nucleotides matching TRBD1. With V trimmed by 6 bases and J by 6 bases, 4 bases remained unmatched. The CDR3 consists of 13 residues. Germline CDR1 is MDHEN and CDR2 is SYDVKM.

V usage is TRBV10-3 and J usage is TRBJ2-1, with D possibly matching TRBD2 (5 bases). The V end was cut by 4 bases, the J end by 7 bases, with 14 bases between. From germline, CDR1 is ENHRY and CDR2 SYGVKD. This CDR3 has 14 amino acids. The CDR3 here is CAISGLLTGNEQFF. CDR3 DNA sequence: TGTGCCATCAGTGGTTTACTAACGGGGAATGAGCAGTTCTTC.

The J gene is TRBJ2-3, the V gene TRBV9; 9 bases are shared with TRBD2. The CDR3 has 14 amino acids. The ends lost 0 bases at V and 6 bases at J; junction bases unmatched: 2. The germline gives CDR1 SGDLS, CDR2 YYNGEE. CDR3 sequence: CASSVGSGSDTQYF. CDR3 DNA: TGTGCCAGCAGCGTAGGTAGCGGGAGTGATACGCAGTATTTT.